A single sample is the source of the 29 T cell receptor beta chains below, sequenced in a study of T cell responses to AZD1222 COVID-19 vaccine. The repertoire was sequenced with immunoSEQ multiplex PCR; TCRdb's copy has only in-frame clones and lacks some. Of about 130,000 clones in the sample, approximately 85% were seen once. Sequences were derived from peripheral blood, sampled on day 0 of MenACWY control vaccination. These receptors all come from an adult in good health.

V and J are TRBV14 and TRBJ1-1; 7 bases map to TRBD1. With 5 bases clipped from V and 5 bases from J, the junction kept 8 bases outside the gene matches. The CDR3 spans 14 residues. CDR1 and CDR2 from the germline V gene are SGHDN and FVKESK. Written as DNA, the CDR3 is TGTGCCAGCAGCGACGTCAGGGGGGGGACTGAAGCTTTCTTT. It is translated as CASSDVRGGTEAFF.

The genes are TRBV30 and TRBJ1-2; D not certain. Germline V lookup: CDR1 GTSNPN, CDR2 SVGIG (reference sequence). This CDR3 has 14 amino acids. V lost 7 bases, J lost 7 bases, and 22 bases lay in between. The CDR3 here is CASLRVEARAGYTF. The CDR3 nucleotides are TGTGCCTCCCTCCGGGTGGAAGCGCGGGCTGGCTACACCTTC.

The chain uses TRBV4-1 and TRBJ2-1, with TRBD2 matching over 8 bases. The length of the CDR3 is 15 residues. Per germline, CDR1 MGHRA and CDR2 YSYEKL. V lost 3 bases to trimming and J lost 8 bases; unmatched junction nucleotides: 9. The CDR3 region has the DNA TGCGCCAGCAGCCAGATAGGACTAGCAGGGTATGAGCAGTTCTTC. Translated: CASSQIGLAGYEQFF.

This clone was recorded only once. The CDR3 region has the DNA TGCGCCAGCATGAGGTCGGGGGGCGGCAATCAGCCCCAGCATTTT. Its protein product is CASMRSGGGNQPQHF. V usage is TRBV10-2 and J usage is TRBJ1-5; D is possibly TRBD1 (6 bases). This CDR3 comprises 15 residues. V was cut by 7 bases and J by 2 bases, with 15 bases left in between. The germline V gene encodes CDR1 WSHSY and CDR2 SAAADI.

The V call is TRBV2, the J call TRBJ2-2, with a weak D call TRBD1 (7 bases). Looked up from germline, CDR1 is SNHLY and CDR2 is FYNNEI. The ends were cut back, 10 bases at V and 3 bases at J, with 12 bases in the middle. CDR3 length: 13 amino acids. The CDR3 is CAKDRRDTGELFF. The CDR3 bases are TGTGCCAAGGACAGGAGGGACACCGGGGAGCTGTTTTTT.

A single count supports this clone. The chain couples TRBV21-1 to TRBJ2-7; the table's D call TRBD2 went unverified against the DNA. TRBV21-1 is described as a pseudogene. The CDR3 loop spans 15 amino acids. CDR3: CASSKVRRGSYEQYF. The CDR3 DNA is TGTGCCAGCAGCAAAGTAAGGAGGGGCTCCTACGAGCAGTACTTC.

The sample holds one count of this clone. The genes are TRBV28 and TRBJ2-5; D assignment may be TRBD1 or TRBD2 (6 bases each). The CDR3 extends over 14 amino acids. Germline V gives CDR1 MDHEN, CDR2 SYDVKM. Trimming cost V 7 bases and J 3 bases, with 15 bases left between them. CDR3 bases: TGTGCCAGCACCCAAGGGGGGAAGGAAGAGACCCAGTACTTC. It translates to CASTQGGKEETQYF.

This chain uses TRBV5-1 with TRBJ2-5, with D perhaps assigned TRBD1 or TRBD2 (7 bases each). The V end lost 0 bases, the J end lost 4 bases, and 13 bases lay between the germline ends. Germline V gives CDR1 SGHRS, CDR2 YFSETQ. This CDR3 region has 15 residues. The CDR3 nucleotides read TGCGCCAGCAGCTTGGACGGCAGGGGGGGAGAGACCCAGTACTTC. Amino acids: CASSLDGRGGETQYF.

J is TRBJ1-1 and V is TRBV7-9; D not resolved. This CDR3 contains 15 residues. Trimming stripped 1 base from V and 3 bases from J, with 12 bases between. Germline V gene data show CDR1 as SEHNR and CDR2 as FQNEAQ (reference sequence). As DNA, the CDR3 is TGTGCCAGCAGCTTAGAGGCAGGTAAGGACACTGAAGCTTTCTTT. It translates to CASSLEAGKDTEAFF.

This chain uses TRBV7-3 with TRBJ2-7, with 9 nucleotides matching TRBD1. V lost 5 bases and J lost 2; bases outside the gene matches: 7. Per the germline V gene, CDR1 is SGHTA and CDR2 is FQGTGA. There are 15 residues in the CDR3. CDR3 in amino acids: CASSRDRVPTYEQYF. The CDR3 DNA is TGTGCCAGCAGCCGGGACAGGGTCCCCACCTACGAGCAGTACTTC.

V is TRBV2 and J is TRBJ2-7; 7 nucleotides agree with TRBD1. From germline, CDR1 is SNHLY and CDR2 FYNNEI. Trimming took 6 bases from V and 6 from J; bases not matched to a gene: 11. The CDR3 loop spans 14 amino acids. DNA for the CDR3: TGTGCCAGCAGAAATCCGGGACAGCGTCTCGAGCAGTACTTC. Its protein product is CASRNPGQRLEQYF. Based on the CDR3 plus reference TRBV2 and TRBJ2-7, the full variable domain is EPEVTQTPSHQVTQMGQEVILRCVPISNHLYFYWYRQILGQKVEFLVSFYNNEISEKSEIFDDQFSVERPDGSNFTLKIRSTKLEDSAMYFCASRNPGQRLEQYFGPGTRLTVT.

As to this clone: This CDR3 is also generated by other DNA sequences in the sample. This rearrangement joins TRBV7-2 to TRBJ1-1, with D possibly being TRBD1 (6 bases). The V gene's germline CDR1 is SGHTA and CDR2 FQGNSA. V shed 6 bases and J shed 5 bases, with 16 bases lying between them. CDR3 length: 14 residues. The CDR3 DNA reads TGTGCCAGCAGTCTCGGGGGGGCAGGGACTGAAGCTTTCTTT. Protein sequence: CASSLGGAGTEAFF.

The rearrangement links TRBV19 to TRBJ1-5, with no clear D. The V gene's germline CDR1 is LNHDA and CDR2 SQIVND (reference sequence). The V end lost 5 bases, the J end lost 0 bases, and 23 bases lay between the germline ends. CDR3 length: 19 amino acids. The CDR3 DNA sequence: TGTGCCAGTAGTCCGCGCCCAGATATTTTCCTTTATAGCAATCAGCCCCAGCATTTT. Translated: CASSPRPDIFLYSNQPQHF. Looking up the rest from reference TRBV19 and TRBJ1-5 gives the full variable domain: DGGITQSPKYLFRKEGQNVTLSCEQNLNHDAMYWYRQDPGQGLRLIYYSQIVNDFQKGDIAEGYSVSREKKESFPLTVTSAQKNPTAFYLCASSPRPDIFLYSNQPQHFGDGTRLSIL.

The CDR3 is CASSVDRRYGYTF. The DNA of the CDR3 is TGTGCCAGCAGTGTTGACAGACGATATGGCTACACCTTC. The chain employs TRBV27 and TRBJ1-2, with D possibly matching TRBD1 (5 bases). The CDR3 contains 13 residues. Trimming pared 5 bases from V and 5 bases from J, leaving 12 bases between. Per germline, CDR1 MNHEY and CDR2 SMNVEV (reference sequence).

The sample holds a few counts of this clone. CDR3 in DNA: TGTGCCAGCAAGGGACTGGGGAGGATCGAGCAGTACTTC. This sequence encodes CASKGLGRIEQYF. J is TRBJ2-7 and V is TRBV28; possibly TRBD2 for D (6 bases). Germline-derived CDR1 and CDR2 are MDHEN and SYDVKM. The CDR3 consists of 13 residues. The ends were cut back, 7 bases at V and 6 bases at J, with 16 bases in the middle.

The V and J genes are TRBV11-2 and TRBJ2-3, with 11 bases lining up with TRBD2. With V trimmed by 3 bases and J by 4 bases, 15 bases remained unmatched. Germline V CDR1 and CDR2: SGHAT, FQNNGV. This CDR3 is built from 19 residues. The CDR3 region is CASSFYLRKTSGSADTQYF. The CDR3 DNA is TGTGCCAGCAGCTTCTATCTACGGAAAACTAGCGGGAGTGCAGATACGCAGTATTTT.

The J gene is TRBJ2-7, the V gene TRBV14; no reliable D call. Trimming left V 1 base short and J 2 bases short, with 3 bases between. Per germline, CDR1 SGHDN and CDR2 FVKESK. The CDR3 totals 12 residues. The CDR3 reads CASSQGTYEQYF. The CDR3 bases are TGTGCCAGCAGCCAAGGGACCTACGAGCAGTACTTC.

The table lists this clone with a count of one. The chain has TRBV9 and TRBJ2-5, with TRBD2 as a possible D gene (5 bases). The CDR3 covers 15 residues. Between the trimmed V and J ends, which lost 0 bases and 3 bases, there was a span of 12 bases. CDR1 and CDR2 from the germline V gene are SGDLS and YYNGEE. This CDR3 reads CASSVAPSFEETQYF. The CDR3 coding sequence is TGTGCCAGCAGCGTAGCGCCTAGCTTCGAAGAGACCCAGTACTTC.

Here the CDR3 reads CASSRLGGRDTQYF. The CDR3 DNA is TGCGCCAGCAGCCGGCTAGGAGGGCGAGATACGCAGTATTTT. The gene calls are TRBV4-1 and TRBJ2-3; TRBD2 might be the D (6 bases). V was cut by 4 bases and J by 5 bases, with 13 bases left in between. Germline CDR1 MGHRA, CDR2 YSYEKL. The CDR3 length is 14 residues.

This clone was seen a single time. The chain combines TRBV24-1 with TRBJ1-2, with 10 bases that match TRBD1. V was clipped by 2 bases and J by 4 bases; unmatched bases: 6. The germline V gene has CDR1 KGHDR and CDR2 SFDVKD. The CDR3 contains 16 residues. The CDR3 sequence is CATSDSGQGRGYGYTF. CDR3 bases: TGTGCCACCAGTGATTCGGGACAGGGGAGAGGCTATGGCTACACCTTC.

The chain joins TRBV30 to TRBJ2-3; possible D gene TRBD1, 6 bases. The CDR3 is 14 residues long. Looked up from germline, CDR1 is GTSNPN and CDR2 is SVGIG (reference sequence). V lost 6 bases and J lost 4, with 17 bases in between. DNA of the CDR3: TGTGCCTGTATACAGGGTCTATCGGCAGATACGCAGTATTTT. Protein: CACIQGLSADTQYF.

The rearrangement uses TRBV25-1 and TRBJ2-7, with 13 nucleotides matching TRBD2. This CDR3 is 15 amino acids long. V trimming: 2 bases; J trimming: 7 bases; junction bases outside the gene matches: 5. Looked up from germline, CDR1 is MGHDK and CDR2 is SYGVNS. The CDR3 loop is CASSESTSGRGEQYF. The CDR3 coding sequence is TGTGCCAGCAGTGAAAGTACTAGCGGGAGGGGGGAGCAGTACTTC.

V and J are TRBV18 and TRBJ1-1, with D perhaps matching TRBD1 (5 bases). Per the germline V gene, CDR1 is KGHSH and CDR2 is LQKENI. V shed 0 bases and J shed 0 bases, with 17 bases lying between them. This CDR3 spans 18 amino acids. The CDR3, as DNA: TGTGCCAGCTCACCACCAAGGCAGGGCGCCACCATGAACACTGAAGCTTTCTTT. This sequence encodes CASSPPRQGATMNTEAFF.

The J gene is TRBJ2-7, the V gene TRBV3-1 (or the pseudogene TRBV3-2); D unresolved. V was clipped by 0 bases and J by 5 bases, with 11 bases between them. This CDR3 is built from 14 residues. Germline CDR1 and CDR2: LGHDT and YNNKEL (reference sequence). The CDR3 region has the DNA TGTGCCAGCAGCCAAGAGATCGGATCTAACGAGCAGTACTTC. Translation gives CASSQEIGSNEQYF.

The rearrangement links TRBV7-6 to TRBJ2-6, with D maybe TRBD2 (6 bases). Germline V gives CDR1 SGHVS, CDR2 FNYEAQ. Deletions cut 1 base from V and 4 bases from J, with 8 bases between. CDR3 length: 15 residues. CDR3 protein: CASSLGRGGANVLTF. Here the CDR3 DNA reads TGTGCCAGCAGCTTAGGGCGGGGCGGGGCCAACGTCCTGACTTTC.

The V and J genes are TRBV6-6 and TRBJ2-3; weak D call: TRBD2 (6 bases). Germline V gene lookup returns CDR1 MNHNY and CDR2 SVGAGI (reference sequence). The CDR3 consists of 15 residues. V dropped 2 bases and J dropped 0 bases, with 9 bases sitting between them. The DNA for the CDR3 is TGTGCCAGCAGTTACATGGGGGGAAGCACAGATACGCAGTATTTT. It codes for CASSYMGGSTDTQYF.

V gene TRBV15 combines with J gene TRBJ1-5; D remains ambiguous. This CDR3 contains 16 residues. The V end was cut by 8 bases, the J end by 3 bases, with 20 bases between. Germline CDR1 reads LNHNV; CDR2 reads YYDKDF (reference sequence). In DNA, the CDR3 is TGTGCCACCTCTGTAGCCCGCCAGAGGTACAATCAGCCCCAGCATTTT. Protein: CATSVARQRYNQPQHF.

This chain links TRBV30 with TRBJ1-1; D unresolved. The CDR3 runs to 11 residues. Germline V gives CDR1 GTSNPN, CDR2 SVGIG (reference sequence). The V end lost 2 bases, the J end lost 11 bases, and 12 bases lay between the germline ends. The CDR3 nucleotides are TGTGCCTGGAGTTCCCTGTGGCGTGCTTTCTTT. Residues: CAWSSLWRAFF.

Only a few counts were recorded for this clone. The chain uses TRBV9 and TRBJ1-1; weak D call: TRBD1 (5 bases). Germline loops: CDR1 SGDLS, CDR2 YYNGEE. This CDR3 is 17 amino acids long. Trimming removed 5 bases at V and 2 bases at J, with 22 bases between. For the CDR3, the DNA is TGTGCCAGCAGTGACAGCGACCTGGGTCCGACAAACACTGAAGCTTTCTTT. Encoded protein: CASSDSDLGPTNTEAFF.